Listed below are T cell receptor beta chains from one sample, sequenced in a study of shared clonotypes between healthy human individuals. The repertoire was sequenced with immunoSEQ multiplex PCR; TCRdb's copy has only in-frame clones and lacks some. The profile covers approximately 1.9 million clones, with just over 90% appearing a single time and approximately 1.7% taken by the ten largest. Input material: naive CD8+ T cells from PBMCs. The receptor set was obtained from a man between 18 and 35 years old in good health. Some clones in this sample may be carry-over from other donors' samples. CDR3s include the opening cysteine and the closing phenylalanine or tryptophan. D genes are given only for firm matches. Size tells how often a clone was seen (once, few, many) or the class of an expanded clone, and some rows leave it out.

cdr3_nt cdr3_aa v_call d_call j_call clone_size
TGTGCCAGCAGTGAGGGGGTAAGAAGGGGACCCCACGAGCAGTACTTC CASSEGVRRGPHEQYF TRBV25-1 - TRBJ2-7 -
TGTGCCAGCTCACCACCACTAGCAACTAATGAAAAACTGTTTTTT CASSPPLATNEKLFF TRBV18 - TRBJ1-4 -
TGTGCCAGCAGTTGGTCACGGACCGGCAATCAGCCCCAGCATTTT CASSWSRTGNQPQHF TRBV28 - TRBJ1-5 -
TGTGCCAGCAGGGGGGATCCTACCCTTGCTGGCTACACCTTC CASRGDPTLAGYTF TRBV27 - TRBJ1-2 -
TGTGCCGCTGTGTGGGACGAGCAATCTGGGGCCAACGTCCTGACTTTC CAAVWDEQSGANVLTF TRBV7-9 - TRBJ2-6 -
TGCGCCAGCAGCCGAGGGGGGACAGGGATTACAGATACGCAGTATTTT CASSRGGTGITDTQYF TRBV4-3 TRBD1 TRBJ2-3 -
TGTGCCATCAGTGTGGGGACTAGCGGAACCTACGAGCAGTACTTC CAISVGTSGTYEQYF TRBV10-3 TRBD2 TRBJ2-7 -
TGTGCCAGTAGCGGGAGAGCGACATACAATGAGCAGTTCTTC CASSGRATYNEQFF TRBV19 - TRBJ2-1 -
TGTGCCAGCAGCCACCCTAGCGGGATGGCACATAATGAGCAGTTCTTC CASSHPSGMAHNEQFF TRBV4-2 TRBD2 TRBJ2-1 -
TGTGCCAGCAGTGATCCCGGGACAGGGAAAGAGACCCAGTACTTC CASSDPGTGKETQYF TRBV6-1 TRBD1 TRBJ2-5 -
TGCAGCGTTGAAGGGGAAGGGGCGGTAGGGTATGGCTACACCTTC CSVEGEGAVGYGYTF TRBV29-1 - TRBJ1-2 -
TGTGCCAGCAGCGTAGCTCGGCGGGATGAGCAGTTCTTC CASSVARRDEQFF TRBV9 - TRBJ2-1 -
TGTGCCAGCAGTTCCCGGGACACTCAGGAGGAGACCCAGTACTTC CASSSRDTQEETQYF TRBV27 - TRBJ2-5 -
TGTGCCAGCAGTAGCCTCCAGGGGGACTATGGCTACACCTTC CASSSLQGDYGYTF TRBV6-5 TRBD1 TRBJ1-2 -
TGTGCCAGCAGCTTAGACAGCCTGTCTGGAAACACCATATATTTT CASSLDSLSGNTIYF TRBV7-6 - TRBJ1-3 -
TGCAGCGTTGCAGCGGGTATCACCTACGAGCAGTACTTC CSVAAGITYEQYF TRBV29-1 - TRBJ2-7 -
TGTGCCAGCAGTTTAGTGACGGGACAGGGGGCAGTGAGCACAGATACGCAGTATTTT CASSLVTGQGAVSTDTQYF TRBV28 TRBD1 TRBJ2-3 -
TGTGCCAGCAGCTTGACAGGTTACTCTGGAAACACCATATATTTT CASSLTGYSGNTIYF TRBV5-8 - TRBJ1-3 -
TGTGCCAGCAGTTCACGGGGAATACGCTACGAGCAGTACTTC CASSSRGIRYEQYF TRBV28 - TRBJ2-7 -
TGTGCCAGCAGCTTAGGGGACAGGGTTTACGAGCAGTACTTC CASSLGDRVYEQYF TRBV5-6 TRBD1 TRBJ2-7 -
TGTGCCAGCAGTTTTTTTTCCCGGACAGGGGATCATGGCTACACCTTC CASSFFSRTGDHGYTF TRBV28 TRBD1 TRBJ1-2 once
TGTGCCAGCAGCCAAAAACCTGCTAGCGGGTTTTACAATGAGCAGTTCTTC CASSQKPASGFYNEQFF TRBV14 TRBD2 TRBJ2-1 once
TGTGCCAGCAGTTTTTGGGTTGGGTCTTACACTGGAAACACCATATATTTT CASSFWVGSYTGNTIYF TRBV28 - TRBJ1-3 -
TGTGCCAGTAGTATAGTTAGGGGGGGGACTAGCGACCATGAGCAGTTCTTC CASSIVRGGTSDHEQFF TRBV19 TRBD2 TRBJ2-1 -
TGCGCCAGCAGCTTCATGGGGGGCGCCGGTGAAAAACTGTTTTTT CASSFMGGAGEKLFF TRBV5-1 - TRBJ1-4 -
TGCAGCGTTGAAGATCTTAACGGTGGCACAGATACGCAGTATTTT CSVEDLNGGTDTQYF TRBV29-1 - TRBJ2-3 -
TGTGCCAGCAGTTTAAGGGTTAATAGCAATCAGCCCCAGCATTTT CASSLRVNSNQPQHF TRBV27 - TRBJ1-5 -
TGTGCCAGCAGGGACCGACTAGCAGCGGGAACAGATACGCAGTATTTT CASRDRLAAGTDTQYF TRBV13 TRBD2 TRBJ2-3 -
TGTGCCAGCAGCGTAGCTGGAGGCTCAGGAACAGGTCCAGATACGCAGTATTTT CASSVAGGSGTGPDTQYF TRBV9 - TRBJ2-3 -
TGTGCCAGCAGCCCGGGGGACTACGAGCAGTACTTC CASSPGDYEQYF TRBV6-5 - TRBJ2-7 -
TGTGCCAGCAGTTACGACAGGGCCTCCTACGAGCAGTACTTC CASSYDRASYEQYF TRBV6-6 TRBD1 TRBJ2-7 -
TGTGCCAGCAGGATGACAGGGGAGTACGAGCAGTACTTC CASRMTGEYEQYF TRBV28 TRBD1 TRBJ2-7 -
TGTGCCAGCAGCTTATTCCCGGGGGCTGAGACCCAGTACTTC CASSLFPGAETQYF TRBV11-2 - TRBJ2-5 -
TGTGCCAGCAGCCAGAACGGTCCGGTTAATGAAAAACTGTTTTTT CASSQNGPVNEKLFF TRBV7-9 - TRBJ1-4 -
TGTGCCAGCAGCTTAAGCGGTTCTAAAGGGGCTGAAGCTTTCTTT CASSLSGSKGAEAFF TRBV7-3 - TRBJ1-1 -
TGTGCCAGCAGCCAAGAATATCCAGGTTCAGGATATAACATTCAGTACTTC CASSQEYPGSGYNIQYF TRBV14 - TRBJ2-4 -
TGTGCCAGCAGCTTGGACGAGGGGGTAACGTCCTACGAGCAGTACTTC CASSLDEGVTSYEQYF TRBV7-2 - TRBJ2-7 -
TGCGCCAGCAGCTTGCTGGGGACCGGGGAGCTGTTTTTT CASSLLGTGELFF TRBV5-1 - TRBJ2-2 -
TGTGCCAGCCGATACCGAGTCAGTGGGGAGCAGTACTTC CASRYRVSGEQYF TRBV28 - TRBJ2-7 -
TGTGCCAGCAGCGTAGGTAGCGGGAGGGCCAATGAGCAGTTCTTC CASSVGSGRANEQFF TRBV9 TRBD2 TRBJ2-1 -
TGTGCCAGTAGGTTTAGGAACACTGAAGCTTTCTTT CASRFRNTEAFF TRBV19 - TRBJ1-1 -
TGTGCCAGCAGTTTATCACTAGCGGCAACCTACGAGCAGTACTTC CASSLSLAATYEQYF TRBV28 TRBD2 TRBJ2-7 -
TGTGCCAGCAGTACCCGGACAGGGAACACTGAAGCTTTCTTT CASSTRTGNTEAFF TRBV2 TRBD1 TRBJ1-1 -